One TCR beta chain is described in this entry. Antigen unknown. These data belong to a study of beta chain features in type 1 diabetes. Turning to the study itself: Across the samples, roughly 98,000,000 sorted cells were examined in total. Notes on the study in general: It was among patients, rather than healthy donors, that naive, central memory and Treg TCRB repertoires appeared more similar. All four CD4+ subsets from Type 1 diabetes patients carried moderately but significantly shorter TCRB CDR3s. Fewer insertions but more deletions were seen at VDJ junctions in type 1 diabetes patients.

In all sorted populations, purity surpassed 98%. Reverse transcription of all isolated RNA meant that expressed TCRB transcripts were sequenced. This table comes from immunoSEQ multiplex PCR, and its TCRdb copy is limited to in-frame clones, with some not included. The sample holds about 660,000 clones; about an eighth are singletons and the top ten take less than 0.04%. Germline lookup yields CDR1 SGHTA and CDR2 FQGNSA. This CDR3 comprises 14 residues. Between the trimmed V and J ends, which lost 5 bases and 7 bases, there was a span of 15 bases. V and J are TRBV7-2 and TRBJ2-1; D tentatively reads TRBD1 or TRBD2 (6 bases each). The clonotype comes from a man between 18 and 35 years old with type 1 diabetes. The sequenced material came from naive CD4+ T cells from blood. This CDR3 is CASSTTRGGNEQFF. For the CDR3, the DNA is TGTGCCAGCAGCACTACTAGAGGGGGGAATGAGCAGTTCTTC.